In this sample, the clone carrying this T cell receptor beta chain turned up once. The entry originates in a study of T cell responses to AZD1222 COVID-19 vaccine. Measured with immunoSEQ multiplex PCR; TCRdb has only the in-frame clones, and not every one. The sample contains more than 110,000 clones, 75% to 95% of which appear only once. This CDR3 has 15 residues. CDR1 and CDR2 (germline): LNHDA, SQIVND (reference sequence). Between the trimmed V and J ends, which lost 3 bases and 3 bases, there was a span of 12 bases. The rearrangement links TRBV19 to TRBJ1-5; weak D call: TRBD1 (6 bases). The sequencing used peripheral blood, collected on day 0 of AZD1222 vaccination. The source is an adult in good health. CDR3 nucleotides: TGTGCCAGTAGTATTAGAGGACAGATCAATCAGCCCCAGCATTTT. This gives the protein CASSIRGQINQPQHF.